These 7 T cell receptor beta chains were all obtained from the same sample, sequenced in a study of shared clonotypes between healthy human individuals. Using immunoSEQ multiplex PCR, the repertoire was profiled, and TCRdb retains in-frame clones only, with some absent. Here the sample spans some 600,000 clones, approximately 96% being singletons. Naive CD8 cells, CD45RO-negative and positively selected for CCR7, excluded terminally differentiated effector memory CD45RA+ cells. Specimen: naive CD8+ T cells sorted from blood. The receptor set was obtained from a woman aged 25 to 45 in good health.

The chain couples TRBV2 to TRBJ2-3; TRBD2 agrees at 8 bases. The CDR3 loop spans 16 amino acids. V lost 3 bases to trimming and J lost 2 bases; unmatched junction nucleotides: 7. The V gene's germline CDR1 is SNHLY and CDR2 FYNNEI. The CDR3 reads CASSEGLAGYTDTQYF. Written as DNA, the CDR3 is TGTGCCAGCAGTGAGGGGCTAGCGGGCTACACAGATACGCAGTATTTT. The full variable domain, with the rest looked up from reference TRBV2 and TRBJ2-3, is EPEVTQTPSHQVTQMGQEVILRCVPISNHLYFYWYRQILGQKVEFLVSFYNNEISEKSEIFDDQFSVERPDGSNFTLKIRSTKLEDSAMYFCASSEGLAGYTDTQYFGPGTRLTVL.

The rearrangement uses TRBV4-1 and TRBJ2-1, with 7 bases aligning to TRBD2. Germline assignment: CDR1 MGHRA and CDR2 YSYEKL. V lost 2 bases to trimming and J lost 3 bases; unmatched junction nucleotides: 13. This CDR3 has 18 amino acids. CDR3 amino acids: CASSQPTSGEISYNEQFF. CDR3 DNA: TGCGCCAGCAGCCAACCAACAAGCGGGGAGATTAGCTACAATGAGCAGTTCTTC.

The chain joins TRBV10-1 to TRBJ2-1, with D perhaps TRBD2 (6 bases). Germline lookup yields CDR1 WNHNN and CDR2 SYGVQD (reference sequence). The CDR3 length is 14 residues. Trimming took 0 bases from V and 7 from J, leaving 10 bases between them. The CDR3 loop reads CASSESAGRNEQFF. In DNA, the CDR3 is TGCGCCAGCAGTGAGTCGGCGGGGAGGAATGAGCAGTTCTTC.

The chain links TRBV2 to TRBJ1-5; no firm D call. Germline lookup yields CDR1 SNHLY and CDR2 FYNNEI. Trimming removed 6 bases at V and 5 bases at J, with 17 bases between. This CDR3 is 15 amino acids long. The CDR3 DNA follows: TGTGCCAGCAGCGCCCGGTTCGGCGGGGATCAGCCCCAGCATTTT. This translates into CASSARFGGDQPQHF.

The chain uses TRBV19 and TRBJ2-3; D possibly corresponds to TRBD2 (6 bases). Per germline, CDR1 LNHDA and CDR2 SQIVND (reference sequence). Trimming cost V 3 bases and J 5 bases, with 18 bases left between them. The CDR3 has 16 amino acids. The CDR3 spells CASSIVFGGGGDTQYF. CDR3 coding DNA: TGTGCCAGTAGTATCGTGTTTGGGGGAGGAGGAGATACGCAGTATTTT.

This rearrangement joins TRBV7-8 to TRBJ2-7, with 11 bases identical to TRBD2. Germline V lookup: CDR1 SGHVS, CDR2 FQNEAQ. V shed 5 bases and J 5 bases; nucleotides not matched to a gene: 23. The CDR3 consists of 20 residues. CDR3 region: CASSRKLIRAIAGGYHEQYF. CDR3 nucleotide sequence: TGTGCCAGCAGCCGAAAGCTAATCAGGGCAATAGCGGGAGGGTACCACGAGCAGTACTTC. Full variable domain (remainder filled in from reference TRBV7-8 and TRBJ2-7): GAGVSQSPRYKVAKRGQDVALRCDPISGHVSLFWYQQALGQGPEFLTYFQNEAQLDKSGLPSDRFFAERPEGSVSTLKIQRTQQEDSAVYLCASSRKLIRAIAGGYHEQYFGPGTRLTVT.

This chain uses TRBV6-1 with TRBJ2-7; no clear D gene. This CDR3 is 15 amino acids long. CDR1 is MNHNS, CDR2 SASEGT, per germline. V was shortened by 3 bases and J by 0 bases, with 12 bases between the two germline ends. The CDR3 loop reads CASSESGWSSYEQYF. The DNA for the CDR3 is TGTGCCAGCAGTGAGAGTGGGTGGAGCTCCTACGAGCAGTACTTC.